This record covers a single TCR beta chain. Its antigen is not identified. Amplified TCR beta CDR3 regions came from RNA transcripts. First-round RT-PCR targeting the TCR CDR3 was performed with the HTBI primer set. TCRdb reprocessed the multiplex PCR reads via MiXCR and lists one record per CDR3 protein. The table lists 500,000 to 600,000 distinct CDR3 sequences, roughly 50% of them singletons, with around 20% in the top ten. These data originate in a study of T cells in Graves' hyperthyroidism and ophthalmopathy. Exclusion of a patient resulted from uncontrolled infection, other autoimmune disease, pregnancy or lactation. Clinical symptoms, serum thyroxine and TRAb, thyroid ultrasound and orbital computed tomography together formed the diagnostic basis. The study's findings and limits: Blood also carried most thyroid clonotypes expanded above 0.001.

The germline gives CDR1 DFQATT, CDR2 SNEGSKA (reference sequence). CDR3 length equals 15 residues. V was pared by 0 bases and J by 6 bases, with 17 bases between. This chain connects TRBV20-1 to TRBJ1-2; D possibly corresponds to TRBD1 (5 bases). The source material was peripheral blood or thyroid tissue (not recorded which). The receptor was isolated from an adult woman with Graves' disease, either hyperthyroidism or ophthalmopathy (not recorded which). This chain's CDR3 is CSARDEGRETHGYTF. DNA for the CDR3: TGCAGTGCTAGAGATGAGGGCAGGGAAACGCATGGCTACACCTTC.